This TCR beta chain derives from a study of cytomegalovirus exposure and HLA in healthy donors. Study conclusions and caveats: Most CMV-associated TCR beta chains appeared HLA-restricted in a later analysis.

Per the germline V gene, CDR1 is SNHLY and CDR2 is FYNNEI. This CDR3 contains 16 residues. V shed 5 bases and J shed 0 bases, with 14 bases lying between them. To note about this clone: Its antigen is undetermined.

The PCR contained 60 Vbeta and 13 Jbeta primers. Only in-frame clones appear in the TCRdb table, and some are missing; sequencing was by immunoSEQ multiplex PCR. This table holds some 97,000 clones, about 74% found once. The donors were healthy bone marrow donors. The chain couples TRBV2 to TRBJ2-1; maybe TRBD2 (5 bases). The TCR was taken from a woman younger than 30 in good health and CMV-seropositive. Sequencing was performed on PBMCs. The CDR3 loop reads CASSLTSGSSYNEQFF. CDR3 bases: TGTGCCAGCAGTTTGACGAGCGGAAGCTCCTACAATGAGCAGTTCTTC.